This T cell receptor beta chain was captured in a study of T-cell memory formation after mild COVID-19. Study information: For the most part, TCR clusters were specific to one donor.

Overall study results and limits: Some SARS-CoV-2-responding clones were already detected in memory before infection. Of the contracting clones, CD4+ ones lay mainly in CM and EM, and CD8+ ones in EMRA.

With regard to this clonotype: Its antigen is as yet unknown.

CDR1 and CDR2 from the germline V gene are SGHTA and FQGTGA. The V and J ends lost 2 bases and 5 bases, in that order; junction bases with no gene match: 8. This CDR3 is built from 16 residues. TCRdb itself ran the 5' RACE reads through MiXCR, one entry per CDR3 protein. In the table there are 500,000 to 600,000 distinct CDR3 sequences, roughly 18% of which are singletons. Sequencing was performed on PBMCs or a T cell subset sorted from them (not recorded which). The chain joins TRBV7-3 to TRBJ2-5; 10 bases match TRBD1. The receptor comes from an adult woman who had mild COVID-19 (a few samples of this study predate the infection). Cell type and time point are not known. The CDR3 is CASSLFYDRGQETQYF. CDR3 bases: TGTGCCAGCAGCTTATTTTACGACAGGGGGCAGGAGACCCAGTACTTC.